This T cell receptor beta chain was documented in a study of shared clonotypes between healthy human individuals. Across the whole study: A donor's plate count was three for CD4 naive and three for CD4 memory; CD8 naive had two and CD8 memory one. Overall study findings and caveats: Lower generation probabilities were found for non-shared clonotypes than for those shared by all four donors.

For each subset, genomic DNA was distributed in equal portions over several immunoSEQ plates. Measured with immunoSEQ multiplex PCR; TCRdb has only the in-frame clones, and not every one. The sample shows 780,000 or so clones, over 60% of them seen only once. From CD4+ cells came CD45RA+ naive and CD45RA-negative memory subsets. As concerns this clone: What it binds is not known.

V shed 3 bases and J shed 6 bases, with 9 bases lying between them. The CDR3 covers 12 residues. Germline V gene data show CDR1 as SQVTM and CDR2 as ANQGSEA. V gene TRBV29-1 combines with J gene TRBJ2-1; unclear D gene. The sequence came from a woman aged 25 to 45 in good health. The sample comprised memory CD4+ T cells sorted from blood. The sample's subset: CD45RA-negative fraction. The CDR3 nucleotides read TGCAGCGTTGATCAAATGGGCAATGAGCAGTTCTTC. Protein product: CSVDQMGNEQFF.